This is a list of T cell receptor beta chains from one sample in a study of control samples from healthy donors and cancer patients. Repertoires were generated with immunoSEQ multiplex PCR, while TCRdb's copy carries only in-frame clones and drops some. The sample shows 100,000 to 150,000 clones, approximately 92% of them seen only once. The specimen sequenced was blood. All receptors derive from a man aged 18 to 35 in good health. Both conserved end residues are part of each CDR3. A D gene is named only where the DNA matches it firmly. Clone size appears in some rows only: once, few, many, or a class for an expanded clone.

D gene	V gene	clone size	J gene	CDR3 DNA	CDR3 protein
TRBD1	TRBV5-1	-	TRBJ2-3	TGCGCCAGCAGCCTGGGAAGAGGACAGGGGAAGACAGATACGCAGTATTTT	CASSLGRGQGKTDTQYF
TRBD1	TRBV3-1/TRBV3-2	-	TRBJ1-2	TGTGCCAGCAGCCAAAGTCAGGGGGTCGATGGCTACACCTTC	CASSQSQGVDGYTF
-	TRBV10-2	few	TRBJ1-1	TGCGCCAGCACCGGCGGGGGGGGCACTGAAGCTTTCTTT	CASTGGGGTEAFF
TRBD2	TRBV9	-	TRBJ2-3	TGTGCCAGCAGCGTAGCCCTAGCGGGAGATACGCAGTATTTT	CASSVALAGDTQYF
TRBD2	TRBV6-6	-	TRBJ2-2	TGTGCCAGCAGTCAACGACTAGCGACGAACACCGGGGAGCTGTTTTTT	CASSQRLATNTGELFF
TRBD1	TRBV5-1	-	TRBJ1-1	TGCGCCAGCAGCTCTGGGGAGGGGGCCTACACTGAAGCTTTCTTT	CASSSGEGAYTEAFF
-	TRBV7-2	-	TRBJ1-5	TGTGCCAGCAGTATCTCCGGGGGGAATCAGCCCCAGCATTTT	CASSISGGNQPQHF
TRBD1	TRBV14	-	TRBJ1-1	TGTGCCAGCAGGCTTACAGGGGGCGCCGGGTCTGAAGCTTTCTTT	CASRLTGGAGSEAFF
-	TRBV27	-	TRBJ1-2	TGTGCCAGCAGTTTAATCGGCGGGGACTATGGCTACACCTTC	CASSLIGGDYGYTF
-	TRBV3-1/TRBV3-2	-	TRBJ1-1	TGTGCCAGCAGCCAAGGGTGGGGACGCACTGAAGCTTTCTTT	CASSQGWGRTEAFF
-	TRBV11-2	-	TRBJ2-2	TGTGCCAGCACCGAACATACCGGGGAGCTGTTTTTT	CASTEHTGELFF
TRBD2	TRBV2	-	TRBJ2-5	TGTGCCAGCAGTGCGGGACTAGCGGGGAGGGAGACCCAGTACTTC	CASSAGLAGRETQYF
-	TRBV4-1	-	TRBJ2-2	TGCGCCAGCAGCCAACCTAGAACGGGAGAACGGGGCGGGGAGCTGTTTTTT	CASSQPRTGERGGELFF
-	TRBV18	-	TRBJ2-1	TGTGCCAGCTCACCCAGGGGAGACTCCTACAATGAGCAGTTCTTC	CASSPRGDSYNEQFF
TRBD1	TRBV27	-	TRBJ1-4	TGTGCCAGCAGCAACCGGGACAGGAGCCTTTGGGGCTGGTATGAAAAACTGTTTTTT	CASSNRDRSLWGWYEKLFF
-	TRBV7-9	-	TRBJ2-3	TGTGCCAGCAGCTTAGTCGGCAGGGGAACAGATACGCAGTATTTT	CASSLVGRGTDTQYF